This TCR beta chain derives from a study of cytomegalovirus exposure and HLA in healthy donors. Study overall: The Caucasian-associated ancestry cluster held 65% to 90% of roughly 370 genotyped donors.

Trimming left V 2 bases short and J 4 bases short, with 8 bases between. CDR1 and CDR2 (germline): SGHAT, FQNNGV. The length of the CDR3 is 13 residues. Both 60 Vbeta primers and 13 Jbeta primers went into the PCR. The table came from immunoSEQ multiplex PCR; TCRdb's copy has only in-frame clones and leaves some out. The data contain about 150,000 clones, roughly three fifths of them seen just once; the ten biggest clones take up 6.5%. The chain combines TRBV11-2 with TRBJ1-2; D gene unclear. The receptor comes from a woman aged 55 to 70 in good health and CMV-seronegative. The specimen sequenced was PBMCs. The CDR3 DNA reads TGTGCCAGCAGCTTATCGGGAGGCTATGGCTACACCTTC. Translating gives CASSLSGGYGYTF.